These 22 T cell receptor beta chains originate from one sample sequenced in a study of blood T cell repertoires in COVID-19. Assay used: immunoSEQ multiplex PCR; TCRdb lists only in-frame clones, some missing. The sample holds 150,000 to 200,000 clones, around 93% seen once. Specimen: peripheral blood. Every receptor here comes from a woman aged 45 to 65 with acute or convalescent COVID-19.

This clone turned up a few times. This sample also contains other DNA sequences that code for the same CDR3. The chain recombines TRBV7-3 with TRBJ1-1; D possibly corresponds to TRBD1 (5 bases). The length of the CDR3 is 13 residues. Trimming pared 2 bases from V and 2 bases from J, leaving 6 bases between. Germline CDR1 is SGHTA and CDR2 is FQGTGA. As DNA, the CDR3 is TGTGCCAGCAGCTTAGACAGAAACACTGAAGCTTTCTTT. Residues: CASSLDRNTEAFF.

The chain links TRBV27 to TRBJ1-1; D might be TRBD1 (6 bases). Germline V gene lookup returns CDR1 MNHEY and CDR2 SMNVEV (reference sequence). V was trimmed by 1 base and J by 7 bases, leaving 10 bases between them. The CDR3 has 13 amino acids. The CDR3: CASSLWAGDEAFF. CDR3 in DNA: TGTGCCAGCAGTTTATGGGCAGGGGATGAAGCTTTCTTT.

This clone was counted a single time. The chain links TRBV30 to TRBJ1-5, with D unresolved. CDR3 size: 13 residues. V lost 5 bases, J lost 7 bases, and 15 bases lay in between. Germline V gene sequence: CDR1 GTSNPN, CDR2 SVGIG (reference sequence). The CDR3 spells CAWERGRGQPQHF. DNA for the CDR3: TGTGCCTGGGAGCGTGGGCGGGGACAGCCCCAGCATTTT.

In this sample, this clone turned up once. This chain joins TRBV5-4 and TRBJ1-1; unclear D gene. Trimming pared 4 bases from V and 1 base from J, leaving 14 bases between. Germline V CDR1 and CDR2: SGHNT, YYREEE (reference sequence). The CDR3 totals 15 residues. CDR3 protein: CASSPVGRANTEAFF. As DNA, the CDR3 is TGTGCCAGCAGCCCGGTGGGCAGAGCGAACACTGAAGCTTTCTTT.

This chain links TRBV2 with TRBJ1-1, with D maybe TRBD1 (6 bases). The germline V gene has CDR1 SNHLY and CDR2 FYNNEI. The CDR3 is 15 residues long. V lost 5 bases and J lost 0, with 13 bases in between. This chain's CDR3 is CASSRGQIMNTEAFF. The CDR3 DNA sequence: TGTGCCAGCAGTCGCGGACAGATCATGAACACTGAAGCTTTCTTT.

The gene calls are TRBV6-2 or TRBV6-3 and TRBJ1-1; D might be TRBD1 (5 bases). The V gene's germline CDR1 is MNHEY and CDR2 SVGEGT. Between the trimmed V and J ends, which lost 0 bases and 0 bases, there was a span of 17 bases. The CDR3 sequence is 18 residues long. CDR3 nucleotides: TGTGCCAGCAGTTACTCGGACATTCGGGACTATATGAACACTGAAGCTTTCTTT. Amino acids: CASSYSDIRDYMNTEAFF.

The chain couples TRBV2 to TRBJ1-2; D is unclear. Germline loops: CDR1 SNHLY, CDR2 FYNNEI. V gave up 4 bases and J gave up 0 bases, with 12 bases separating them. CDR3 size: 15 residues. The chain's CDR3 is CASSVRLATNYGYTF. The CDR3 DNA sequence: TGTGCCAGCAGTGTAAGACTGGCGACTAACTATGGCTACACCTTC.

The chain uses TRBV14 and TRBJ2-1; 7 bases agree with TRBD2. CDR1 is SGHDN, CDR2 FVKESK, per germline. The CDR3 is 15 residues long. Losses at the gene ends were 0 bases for V and 8 bases for J; bases not matched to a gene: 7. This chain's CDR3 is CASSQDVSGKDEQFF. CDR3 coding DNA: TGTGCCAGCAGCCAAGATGTAAGCGGGAAGGATGAGCAGTTCTTC.

This clone has only a few counts. The rearrangement links TRBV13 to TRBJ1-5; no clear D. The CDR3 has 16 amino acids. Germline V gene data show CDR1 as PRHDT and CDR2 as FYEKMQ (reference sequence). Trimming took off 5 bases at V and 4 bases at J, with 18 bases between the two ends. DNA for the CDR3: TGTGCCAGCAGCCTTGGTGGGCTACCGAGTAATCAGCCCCAGCATTTT. It yields the protein CASSLGGLPSNQPQHF. Using reference TRBV13 and TRBJ1-5 for the parts outside the CDR3, the full variable domain is AAGVIQSPRHLIKEKRETATLKCYPIPRHDTVYWYQQGPGQDPQFLISFYEKMQSDKGSIPDRFSAQQFSDYHSELNMSSLELGDSALYFCASSLGGLPSNQPQHFGDGTRLSIL.

The V call is TRBV30, the J call TRBJ1-5; D is perhaps TRBD1 (5 bases). The V end lost 0 bases, the J end lost 6 bases, and 12 bases lay between the germline ends. There are 14 residues in the CDR3. CDR1 GTSNPN and CDR2 SVGIG come from the germline V gene (reference sequence). CDR3 region: CAWSVGGGGQPQHF. The CDR3 coding sequence is TGTGCCTGGAGTGTGGGGGGAGGCGGTCAGCCCCAGCATTTT.

With regard to this clone: At the DNA level, this CDR3 is encoded by other sequences in the same sample as well. The chain carries TRBV19 and TRBJ1-1; D unclear. CDR3 length: 13 amino acids. With 2 bases removed from V and 1 base from J, the gap between germline ends came to 5 bases. Germline-derived CDR1 and CDR2 are LNHDA and SQIVND (reference sequence). The CDR3 is CASSISGNTEAFF. In nucleotides, the CDR3 is TGTGCCAGTAGTATATCCGGGAACACTGAAGCTTTCTTT.

The V gene is TRBV6-5, the J gene TRBJ2-2; no definite D call. Germline V gene sequence: CDR1 MNHEY, CDR2 SVGAGI. V was trimmed by 2 bases and J by 2 bases, leaving 6 bases between them. This CDR3 comprises 14 residues. This CDR3 reads CASSYNINTGELFF. In DNA, the CDR3 is TGTGCCAGCAGTTACAACATCAACACCGGGGAGCTGTTTTTT.

The rearrangement links TRBV9 to TRBJ1-6, with 8 positions matching TRBD1. The CDR3 runs 15 residues. The germline CDR1 and CDR2 sequences are SGDLS and YYNGEE. J was trimmed by 9 bases and V by 0 bases; bases with no gene match: 5. CDR3 region: CASSVGGTGISPLHF. CDR3 in DNA: TGTGCCAGCAGCGTAGGCGGGACAGGCATTTCACCCCTCCACTTT.

The V call is TRBV2, the J call TRBJ1-5; 7 bases agree with TRBD1. There are 14 residues in the CDR3. Germline lookup yields CDR1 SNHLY and CDR2 FYNNEI. The V gene end was trimmed by 5 bases and the J gene end by 2 bases; junction bases not matched to a gene: 3. CDR3 coding DNA: TGTGCCAGCAGTCGGACAGGAGGCAATCAGCCCCAGCATTTT. Its translation is CASSRTGGNQPQHF.

The chain recombines TRBV7-9 with TRBJ1-6; TRBD1 is a possible D gene (6 bases). CDR3 size: 15 residues. The germline V gene encodes CDR1 SEHNR and CDR2 FQNEAQ (reference sequence). Trimming shortened V by 6 bases and J by 10 bases, and 19 bases separated the two germline ends. The CDR3 DNA reads as TGTGCCAGCAGTATTACGGCTGGGGGCAACTCACCCCTCCACTTT. Its protein product is CASSITAGGNSPLHF. The variable domain in full, completed from reference TRBV7-9 and TRBJ1-6, reads DTGVSQNPRHKITKRGQNVTFRCDPISEHNRLYWYRQTLGQGPEFLTYFQNEAQLEKSRLLSDRFSAERPKGSFSTLEIQRTEQGDSAMYLCASSITAGGNSPLHFGNGTRLTVT.

The rearrangement links TRBV5-1 to TRBJ2-3; 8 positions agree with TRBD2. The junction had 4 bases not matched to a gene; V was cut back by 5 bases and J by 2 bases. Per germline, CDR1 SGHRS and CDR2 YFSETQ. This CDR3 has 14 residues. CDR3 in amino acids: CASRSGGFTDTQYF. For the CDR3, the DNA is TGCGCCAGCAGGAGCGGGGGATTCACAGATACGCAGTATTTT.

The rearrangement joins TRBV9 to TRBJ2-7; weak D call: TRBD1 (6 bases). CDR1 and CDR2 from the germline V gene are SGDLS and YYNGEE. The CDR3 contains 14 residues. The V end was cut by 4 bases, the J end by 7 bases, with 18 bases between. CDR3 amino acids: CASSPGQGSSEQYF. The CDR3 DNA follows: TGTGCCAGCAGCCCCGGGCAGGGGTCGAGTGAGCAGTACTTC.

The chain recombines TRBV28 with TRBJ2-3; possibly TRBD2 for D (5 bases). Trimming cost V 2 bases and J 3 bases, with 9 bases left between them. CDR1 MDHEN and CDR2 SYDVKM come from the germline V gene. The CDR3 runs to 14 residues. Written as DNA, the CDR3 is TGTGCCAGCAGTTTAGGGAGTTTGACAGATACGCAGTATTTT. The encoded protein is CASSLGSLTDTQYF.

The chain recombines TRBV5-1 with TRBJ1-2, with TRBD1 matching 8 bases. The length of the CDR3 is 15 residues. The V gene end was trimmed by 3 bases and the J gene end by 4 bases; junction bases not matched to a gene: 8. Germline V lookup: CDR1 SGHRS, CDR2 YFSETQ. CDR3 DNA: TGCGCCAGCAGCTCGGGACAGGTGACCCCCTATGGCTACACCTTC. Translating gives CASSSGQVTPYGYTF.

The V and J genes are TRBV6-5 and TRBJ2-1, with D perhaps TRBD2 (6 bases). Between the trimmed V and J ends, which lost 2 bases and 7 bases, there was a span of 9 bases. CDR1 is MNHEY, CDR2 SVGAGI, per germline. This CDR3 is 13 amino acids long. CDR3 bases: TGTGCCAGCAGTTACGTAGGAGGGAATGAGCAGTTCTTC. Translation gives CASSYVGGNEQFF.

The V gene is TRBV5-1, the J gene TRBJ2-2, with 9 bases aligning to TRBD1. The CDR3 sequence is 16 residues long. Germline V lookup: CDR1 SGHRS, CDR2 YFSETQ. V lost 9 bases to trimming and J lost 5 bases; unmatched junction nucleotides: 14. CDR3 bases: TGCGCCACCTCTTTCCTCGACAGGGGGATTACCGGGGAGCTGTTTTTT. Protein sequence: CATSFLDRGITGELFF.

CDR3 nucleotides: TGTGCCATCAGTGACGAAGGAGATAATTCACCCCTCCACTTT. Protein: CAISDEGDNSPLHF. The chain joins TRBV10-3 to TRBJ1-6; D is uncertain. This CDR3 is 14 amino acids long. Trimming took 3 bases from V and 5 from J, leaving 8 bases between them. Germline lookup yields CDR1 ENHRY and CDR2 SYGVKD.